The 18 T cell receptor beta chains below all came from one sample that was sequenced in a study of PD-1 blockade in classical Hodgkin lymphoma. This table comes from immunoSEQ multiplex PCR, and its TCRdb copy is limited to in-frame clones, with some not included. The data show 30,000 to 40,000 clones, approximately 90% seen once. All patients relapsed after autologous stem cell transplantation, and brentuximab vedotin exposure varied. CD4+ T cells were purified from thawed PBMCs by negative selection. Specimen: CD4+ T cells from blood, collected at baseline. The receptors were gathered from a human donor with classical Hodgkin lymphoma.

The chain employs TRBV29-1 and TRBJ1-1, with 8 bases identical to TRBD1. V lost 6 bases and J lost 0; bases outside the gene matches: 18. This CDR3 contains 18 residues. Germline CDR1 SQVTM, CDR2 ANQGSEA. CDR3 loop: CSVVYIGQGGLMNTEAFF. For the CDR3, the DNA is TGCAGCGTCGTCTATATTGGACAGGGAGGACTTATGAACACTGAAGCTTTCTTT.

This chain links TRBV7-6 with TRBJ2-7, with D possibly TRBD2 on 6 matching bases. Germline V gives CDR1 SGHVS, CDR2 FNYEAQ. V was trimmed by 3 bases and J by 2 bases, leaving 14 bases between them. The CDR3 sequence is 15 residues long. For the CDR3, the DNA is TGTGCCAGCAGCTTCGGGACTCTGGGGGCCTACGAGCAGTACTTC. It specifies CASSFGTLGAYEQYF.

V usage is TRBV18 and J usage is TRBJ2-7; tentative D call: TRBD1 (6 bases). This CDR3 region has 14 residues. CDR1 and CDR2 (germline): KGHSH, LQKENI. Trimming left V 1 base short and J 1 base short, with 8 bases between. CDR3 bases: TGTGCCAGCTCACCACTGGACAGTTCCTACGAGCAGTACTTC. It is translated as CASSPLDSSYEQYF.

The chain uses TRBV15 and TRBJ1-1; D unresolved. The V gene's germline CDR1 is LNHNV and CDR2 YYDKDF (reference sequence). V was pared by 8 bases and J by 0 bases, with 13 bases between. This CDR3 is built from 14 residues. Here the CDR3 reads CATLDGTMNTEAFF. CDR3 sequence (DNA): TGTGCCACCCTAGATGGCACCATGAACACTGAAGCTTTCTTT.

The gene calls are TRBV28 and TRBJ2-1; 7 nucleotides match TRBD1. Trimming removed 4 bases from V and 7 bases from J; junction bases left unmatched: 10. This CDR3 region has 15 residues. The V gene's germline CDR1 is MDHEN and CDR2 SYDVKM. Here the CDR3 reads CASSSTGQPRNEQFF. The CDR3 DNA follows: TGTGCCAGCAGTTCTACGGGACAGCCTCGGAATGAGCAGTTCTTC. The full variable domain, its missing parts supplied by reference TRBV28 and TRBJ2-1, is DVKVTQSSRYLVKRTGEKVFLECVQDMDHENMFWYRQDPGLGLRLIYFSYDVKMKEKGDIPEGYSVSREKKERFSLILESASTNQTSMYLCASSSTGQPRNEQFFGPGTRLTVL.

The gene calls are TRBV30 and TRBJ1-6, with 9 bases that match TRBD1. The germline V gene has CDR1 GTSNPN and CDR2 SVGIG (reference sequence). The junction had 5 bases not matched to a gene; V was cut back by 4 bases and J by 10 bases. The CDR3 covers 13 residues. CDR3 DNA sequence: TGTGCCTGGACCGGGACAGGGCGGTCACCCCTCCACTTT. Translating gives CAWTGTGRSPLHF. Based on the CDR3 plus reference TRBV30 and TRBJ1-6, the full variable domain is SQTIHQWPATLVQPVGSPLSLECTVEGTSNPNLYWYRQAAGRGLQLLFYSVGIGQISSEVPQNLSASRPQDRQFILSSKKLLLSDSGFYLCAWTGTGRSPLHFGNGTRLTVT.

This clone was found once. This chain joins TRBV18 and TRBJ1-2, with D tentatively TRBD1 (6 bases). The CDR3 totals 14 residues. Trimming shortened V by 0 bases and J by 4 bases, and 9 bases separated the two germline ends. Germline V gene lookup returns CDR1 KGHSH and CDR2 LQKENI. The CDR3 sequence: CASSPPTGTYGYTF. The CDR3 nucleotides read TGTGCCAGCTCACCACCAACAGGGACCTATGGCTACACCTTC.

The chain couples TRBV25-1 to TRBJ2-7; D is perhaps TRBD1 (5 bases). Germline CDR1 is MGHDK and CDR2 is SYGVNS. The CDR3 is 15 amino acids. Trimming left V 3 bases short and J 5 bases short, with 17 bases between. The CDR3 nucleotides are TGTGCCAGCAGTGATTTATCGAGACAGCGCGACGAGCAGTACTTC. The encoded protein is CASSDLSRQRDEQYF.

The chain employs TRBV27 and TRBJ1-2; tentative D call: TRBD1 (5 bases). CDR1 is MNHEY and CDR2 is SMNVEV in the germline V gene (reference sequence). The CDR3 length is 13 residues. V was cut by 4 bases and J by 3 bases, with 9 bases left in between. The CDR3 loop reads CASSSTGDYGYTF. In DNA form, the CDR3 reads TGTGCCAGCAGTTCAACAGGCGACTATGGCTACACCTTC.

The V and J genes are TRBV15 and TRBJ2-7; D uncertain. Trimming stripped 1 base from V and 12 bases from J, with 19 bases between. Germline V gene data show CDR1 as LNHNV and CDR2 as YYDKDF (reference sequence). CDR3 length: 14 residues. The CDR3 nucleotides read TGTGCCACCAGCAGAGTTCGTCCGGTATCGACCCCGTACTTC. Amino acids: CATSRVRPVSTPYF.

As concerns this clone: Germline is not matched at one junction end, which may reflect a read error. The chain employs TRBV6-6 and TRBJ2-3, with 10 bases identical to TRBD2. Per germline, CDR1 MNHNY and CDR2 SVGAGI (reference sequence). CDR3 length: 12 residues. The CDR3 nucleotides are TGTGCCAGCAGTTACGGTTCAGGACTAGCGGTTTTT. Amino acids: CASSYGSGLAVF.

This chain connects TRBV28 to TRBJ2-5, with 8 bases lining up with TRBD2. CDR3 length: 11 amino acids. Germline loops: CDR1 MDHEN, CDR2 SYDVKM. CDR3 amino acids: CASAGGETQYF. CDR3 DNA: TGTGCTTCGGCGGGGGGAGAGACCCAGTACTTC. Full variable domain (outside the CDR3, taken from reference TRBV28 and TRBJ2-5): DVKVTQSSRYLVKRTGEKVFLECVQDMDHENMFWYRQDPGLGLRLIYFSYDVKMKEKGDIPEGYSVSREKKERFSLILESASTNQTSMYLCASAGGETQYFGPGTRLLVL.

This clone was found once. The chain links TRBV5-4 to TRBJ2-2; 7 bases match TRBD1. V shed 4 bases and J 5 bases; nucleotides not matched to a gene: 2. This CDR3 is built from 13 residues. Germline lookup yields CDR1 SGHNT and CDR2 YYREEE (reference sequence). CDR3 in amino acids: CASSLTGTGELFF. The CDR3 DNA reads TGTGCCAGCAGCCTGACAGGGACCGGGGAGCTGTTTTTT.

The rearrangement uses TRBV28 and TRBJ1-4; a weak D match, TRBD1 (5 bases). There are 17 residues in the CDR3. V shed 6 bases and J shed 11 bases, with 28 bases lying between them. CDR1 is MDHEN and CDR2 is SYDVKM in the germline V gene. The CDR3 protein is CASSPVTGGPTEGKLFF. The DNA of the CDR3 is TGTGCCAGCAGCCCCGTCACGGGAGGGCCCACCGAGGGGAAACTGTTTTTT.

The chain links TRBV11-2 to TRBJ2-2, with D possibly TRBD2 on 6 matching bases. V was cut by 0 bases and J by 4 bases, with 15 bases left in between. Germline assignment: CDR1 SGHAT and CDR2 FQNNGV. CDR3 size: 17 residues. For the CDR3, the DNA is TGTGCCAGCAGCTTAGATCTAGGAGGGCAGATCACCGGGGAGCTGTTTTTT. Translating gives CASSLDLGGQITGELFF. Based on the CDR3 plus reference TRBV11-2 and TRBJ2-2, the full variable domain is EAGVAQSPRYKIIEKRQSVAFWCNPISGHATLYWYQQILGQGPKLLIQFQNNGVVDDSQLPKDRFSAERLKGVDSTLKIQPAKLEDSAVYLCASSLDLGGQITGELFFGEGSRLTVL.

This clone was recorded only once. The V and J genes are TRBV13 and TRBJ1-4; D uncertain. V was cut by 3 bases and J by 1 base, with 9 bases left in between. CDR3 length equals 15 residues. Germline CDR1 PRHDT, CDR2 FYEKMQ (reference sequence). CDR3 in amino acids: CASSLRGGTNEKLFF. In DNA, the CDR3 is TGTGCCAGCAGCTTGCGGGGAGGAACTAATGAAAAACTGTTTTTT.

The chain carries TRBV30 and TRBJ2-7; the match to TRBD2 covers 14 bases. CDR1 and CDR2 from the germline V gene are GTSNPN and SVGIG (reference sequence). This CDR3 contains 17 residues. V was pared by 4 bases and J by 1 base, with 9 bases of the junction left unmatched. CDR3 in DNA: TGTGCCTGGACGGGACTAGCGGGAGAGGTTTTGTCCTACGAGCAGTACTTC. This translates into CAWTGLAGEVLSYEQYF.

The CDR3 is CASSVGTSGRGGSYEQYF. In nucleotides, the CDR3 is TGTGCCAGCAGCGTAGGGACTAGCGGGAGGGGAGGATCCTACGAGCAGTACTTC. The V and J genes are TRBV9 and TRBJ2-7; TRBD2 matches 15 bases. Germline lookup yields CDR1 SGDLS and CDR2 YYNGEE. The CDR3 spans 18 residues. Trimming at V came to 0 bases and at J to 1 base, leaving 5 bases not matched to a gene.